This TCR beta chain originates from a study of post-analysis software for immune sequencing data. Study-wide context: Multiple sclerosis in the patients followed relapsing-remitting, secondary progressive and progressive-relapsing courses. Study-wide points: Diversity measured as normalized Chao1 was significantly lower in multiple sclerosis patients than in controls. Analysis by F measure revealed that same-batch samples clustered strongly together. Patients had higher frequencies than controls of about five TRBV segments, including TRBV5-6, TRBV5-1 and TRBV20-1.

The CDR3 covers 16 residues. Germline CDR1 reads SGHRS; CDR2 reads YFSETQ. The trim removed 0 bases at V and 7 bases at J, leaving 5 bases unmatched. cDNA libraries of TCR beta carried unique molecular identifiers. The source material, roughly 0.9 to 10 million T cells, gave rise to 500,000 or so cDNA molecules. TCRdb redid the calling of the PCR reads with MiXCR, one entry per CDR3 protein. The profile shows about 820,000 distinct CDR3 sequences, about 50% of them singletons. Concerning this clonotype: Its antigen remains unknown.

The sequencing sample was made of blood. The chain employs TRBV5-1 and TRBJ2-1; the match to TRBD2 covers 12 bases. This receptor was identified in a girl between 10 and 17 years old with multiple sclerosis. The CDR3 DNA is TGCGCCAGCAGCTTGGCCCTAGCGGGGGGGGTAAATGAGCAGTTCTTC. Translation gives CASSLALAGGVNEQFF.